This T cell receptor beta chain stems from a study of vaccination and CD4 T cells after COVID-19. On the study more broadly: The convalescents included six males and four females, and among them two were Hispanic while seven were Caucasian.

Cultured CD4+ T cell DNA was sequenced using the Oncomine TCR Beta short-read assay. From the PCR reads, TCRdb called clonotypes with MiXCR, one entry per CDR3 protein. The data contain 9,500 to 15,000 distinct CDR3 sequences, 50% of them seen just once; the ten biggest clones take up roughly 30%. This clonotype occurred a few times. Its antigen is undetermined. Germline V gene data show CDR1 as SEHNR and CDR2 as FQNEAQ (reference sequence). V lost 1 base, J lost 5 bases, and 17 bases lay in between. The CDR3 totals 16 residues. Findings of the study overall: Convalescent patients' median share of reactive clones seen only post-vaccination was 85% to 90%.

The treatment is: approximately 11-day PBMC culture with coronavirus spike peptide pools or control peptides (ViraFEST assay). This rearrangement joins TRBV7-9 to TRBJ1-2; maybe TRBD1 (5 bases). The TCR sequence derives from a human donor who had recovered from COVID-19. Material for sequencing was CD4+ T cells from blood, cultured in vitro. The CDR3: CASSLGGGATLYGYTF. The DNA for the CDR3 is TGTGCCAGCAGCTTAGGTGGGGGTGCAACGCTATATGGCTACACCTTC.